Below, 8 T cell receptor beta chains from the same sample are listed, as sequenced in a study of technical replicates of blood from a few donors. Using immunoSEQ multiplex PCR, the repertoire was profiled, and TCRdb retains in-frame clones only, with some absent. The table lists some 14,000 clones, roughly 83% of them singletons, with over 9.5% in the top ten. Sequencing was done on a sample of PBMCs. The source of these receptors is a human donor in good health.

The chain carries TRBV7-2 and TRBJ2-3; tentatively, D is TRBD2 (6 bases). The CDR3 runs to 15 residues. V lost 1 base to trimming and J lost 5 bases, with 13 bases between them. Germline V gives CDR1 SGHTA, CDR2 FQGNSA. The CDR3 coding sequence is TGTGCCAGCAGCTTAGGTATGGGAGGTGTAGATACGCAGTATTTT. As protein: CASSLGMGGVDTQYF. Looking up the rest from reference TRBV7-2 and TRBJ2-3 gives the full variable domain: GAGVSQSPSNKVTEKGKDVELRCDPISGHTALYWYRQSLGQGLEFLIYFQGNSAPDKSGLPSDRFSAERTGGSVSTLTIQRTQQEDSAVYLCASSLGMGGVDTQYFGPGTRLTVL.

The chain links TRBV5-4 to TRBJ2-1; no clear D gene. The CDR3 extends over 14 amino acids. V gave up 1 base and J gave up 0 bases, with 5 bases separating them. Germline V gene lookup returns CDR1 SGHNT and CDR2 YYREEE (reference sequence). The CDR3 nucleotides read TGTGCCAGCAGCTTGACGGTCTCCTACAATGAGCAGTTCTTC. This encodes CASSLTVSYNEQFF.

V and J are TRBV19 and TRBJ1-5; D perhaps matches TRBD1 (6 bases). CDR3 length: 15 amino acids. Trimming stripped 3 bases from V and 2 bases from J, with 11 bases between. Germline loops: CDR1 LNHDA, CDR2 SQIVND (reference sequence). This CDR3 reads CASSIQGMGNQPQHF. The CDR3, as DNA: TGTGCCAGTAGTATTCAGGGGATGGGCAATCAGCCCCAGCATTTT.

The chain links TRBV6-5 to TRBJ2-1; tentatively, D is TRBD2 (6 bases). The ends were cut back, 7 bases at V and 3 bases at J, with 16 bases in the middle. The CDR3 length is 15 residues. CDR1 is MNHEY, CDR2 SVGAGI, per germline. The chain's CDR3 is CASNWGGTGYNEQFF. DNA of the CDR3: TGTGCCAGCAACTGGGGCGGGACGGGCTACAATGAGCAGTTCTTC.

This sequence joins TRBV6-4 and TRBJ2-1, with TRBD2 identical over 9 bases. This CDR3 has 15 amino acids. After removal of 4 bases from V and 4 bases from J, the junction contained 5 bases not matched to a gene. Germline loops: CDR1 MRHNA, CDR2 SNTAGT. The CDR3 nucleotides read TGTGCCAGCAGTGGGGCCAGCGGGGGGTACAATGAGCAGTTCTTC. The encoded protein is CASSGASGGYNEQFF.

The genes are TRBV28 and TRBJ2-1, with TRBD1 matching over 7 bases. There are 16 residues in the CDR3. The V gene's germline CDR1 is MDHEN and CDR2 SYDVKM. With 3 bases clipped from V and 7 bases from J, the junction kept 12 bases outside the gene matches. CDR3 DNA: TGTGCCAGCAGTTTCCTTTCGGTGACAGGGACGAATGAGCAGTTCTTC. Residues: CASSFLSVTGTNEQFF.

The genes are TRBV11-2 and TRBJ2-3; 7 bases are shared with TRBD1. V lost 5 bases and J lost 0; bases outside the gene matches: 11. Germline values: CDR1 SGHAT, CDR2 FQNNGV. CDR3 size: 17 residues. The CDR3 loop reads CASSGLSQGSSTDTQYF. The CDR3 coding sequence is TGTGCCAGCAGCGGATTGTCACAGGGGTCTAGCACAGATACGCAGTATTTT.

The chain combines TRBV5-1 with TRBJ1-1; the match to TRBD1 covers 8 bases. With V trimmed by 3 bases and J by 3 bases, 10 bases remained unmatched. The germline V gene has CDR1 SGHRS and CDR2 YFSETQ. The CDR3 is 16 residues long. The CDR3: CASSWTGPLLDTEAFF. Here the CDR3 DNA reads TGCGCCAGCAGCTGGACAGGGCCCCTTTTAGACACTGAAGCTTTCTTT. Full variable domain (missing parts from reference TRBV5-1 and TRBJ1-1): KAGVTQTPRYLIKTRGQQVTLSCSPISGHRSVSWYQQTPGQGLQFLFEYFSETQRNKGNFPGRFSGRQFSNSRSEMNVSTLELGDSALYLCASSWTGPLLDTEAFFGQGTRLTVV.